This TCR beta chain was recorded in a study of control samples from healthy donors and cancer patients. The CDR3 spans 15 residues. V was cut by 0 bases and J by 8 bases, with 15 bases left in between. Germline V gene data show CDR1 as SGHDT and CDR2 as YYEEEE. Assay: immunoSEQ multiplex PCR; the TCRdb copy retains only in-frame clones and omits some. The table records about 190,000 clones, roughly 93% of them present only once. The sequenced sample consisted of blood. The V and J genes are TRBV5-6 and TRBJ2-1; a possible D gene is TRBD1 (7 bases). This TCR was sampled from a man between 18 and 35 years old in good health. This chain's CDR3 is CASSLEGQGGDEQFF. CDR3 DNA: TGTGCCAGCAGCTTGGAGGGGCAGGGGGGCGATGAGCAGTTCTTC.